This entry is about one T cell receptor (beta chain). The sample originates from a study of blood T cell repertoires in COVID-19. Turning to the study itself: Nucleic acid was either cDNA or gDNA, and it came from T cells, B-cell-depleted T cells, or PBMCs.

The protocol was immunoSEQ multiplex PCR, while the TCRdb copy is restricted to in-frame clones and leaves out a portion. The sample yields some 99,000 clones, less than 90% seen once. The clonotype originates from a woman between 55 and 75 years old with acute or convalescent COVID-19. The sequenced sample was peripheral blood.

In DNA form, the CDR3 reads TGTGCCAGTAGTATCACAGGGAGCGGCTATGGCTACACCTTC. As protein: CASSITGSGYGYTF. The chain couples TRBV19 to TRBJ1-2; possibly TRBD1 for D (6 bases). The CDR3 is 14 residues long. V lost 3 bases, J lost 4 bases, and 12 bases lay in between. The germline gives CDR1 LNHDA, CDR2 SQIVND (reference sequence).